This T cell receptor beta chain was obtained from a study of blood T cell repertoires in COVID-19. Under the authors' procedure: Quantification of nucleated cells was approximated via reference gene primer amplification. Only in-frame clones appear in the TCRdb table, and some are missing; sequencing was by immunoSEQ multiplex PCR. That table supplies the V and J calls and clone size; D and trimming were determined from the DNA. The data show over 250,000 clones, 89% seen once. The ends were cut back, 2 bases at V and 3 bases at J, with 10 bases in the middle. Germline V lookup: CDR1 LNHDA, CDR2 SQIVND (reference sequence). This CDR3 has 14 amino acids.

The chain employs TRBV19 and TRBJ1-1, with D unclear. The source of this sequence is a man aged 45-60 years with acute or convalescent COVID-19. Specimen: peripheral blood. The CDR3 nucleotides read TGTGCCAGTAGTATATTTTCGGGGTACACTGAAGCTTTCTTT. Translating it yields CASSIFSGYTEAFF.